This T cell receptor (beta chain) emerged from a study of cytomegalovirus exposure and HLA in healthy donors. In the PCR, 60 Vbeta and 13 Jbeta primers were used. Clones were sequenced by immunoSEQ multiplex PCR, and TCRdb holds only the in-frame ones, with some missing. The data contain 55,000 to 80,000 clones, roughly 80% of them seen just once; the ten biggest clones take up around 7.6%. Germline V CDR1 and CDR2: SQVTM, ANQGSEA. The ends lost 3 bases at V and 1 base at J; junction bases unmatched: 4. This CDR3 has 14 amino acids. The sequenced sample consisted of PBMCs. The chain joins TRBV29-1 to TRBJ2-5; 8 bases agree with TRBD2. The TCR originated in a man between 60 and 75 years old in good health and CMV-seropositive. Here the CDR3 reads CSVELAGIQETQYF. In DNA form, the CDR3 reads TGCAGCGTTGAGCTAGCGGGTATCCAAGAGACCCAGTACTTC.